These T cell receptor beta chains were read from a single sample in a study of CD8 T cells in Susac syndrome. TCRdb redid the calling of the immunoSEQ multiplex PCR reads with MiXCR, one entry per CDR3 protein. The table includes 55,000 to 70,000 distinct CDR3 sequences, 85% to 95% detected once. Sequencing used CD8+ T cells from PBMCs. The receptors shown here come from a human donor in good health. Both conserved end residues are trimmed from each CDR3. Each record gives: clone size, CDR3 length, V gene, CDR3 protein. Clone size appears in some rows only: once, few, many, or a class for an expanded clone.

NA | 11 | TRBV28 | ASTQWQQETQY
NA | 13 | TRBV25-1 | ASSEGDRSKNIQY
NA | 15 | TRBV7-2 | ASSLTPASVETDTQY
few | 13 | TRBV7-9 | ASSSDSGNTGELF
NA | 13 | TRBV28 | ASSFEAARGNEQF
NA | 12 | TRBV19 | ASSPKLFNYGYT
NA | 11 | TRBV7-9 | ASTPGREYGYT
NA | 12 | TRBV27 | ASSIGQGAIEAF
once | 13 | TRBV7-9 | ASSQIGQGEETQY
NA | 10 | TRBV19 | ASSIPGAAQY
NA | 11 | TRBV4-1 | ASSQVPGDEQY
NA | 13 | TRBV19 | ASIPGQGAGTEAF
few | 12 | TRBV6-2/TRBV6-3 | ASSNAVGAFEQF
NA | 12 | TRBV30 | AWSIRGLADEQY
NA | 14 | TRBV7-3 | ASSLGLTDSYNEQF
NA | 12 | TRBV2 | ASSSLTGNTEAF
NA | 11 | TRBV29-1 | SVELSNFNEQF
NA | 12 | TRBV6-5 | ASRVQGAFETQY
NA | 13 | TRBV7-7 | ASSLEARGGETQY
NA | 14 | TRBV7-2 | ASSVPRSSGANVLT
NA | 11 | TRBV7-9 | ASRLTGGTEAF
NA | 14 | TRBV3-1 | ASSQDREGKSLTQY
NA | 12 | TRBV13 | ASSAEENTGELF
NA | 15 | TRBV20-1 | SAEDRQGAGSNQPQH
NA | 12 | TRBV7-9 | ASSRPGTGNTIY
NA | 12 | TRBV30 | AWSSPGTKNEQY
NA | 17 | TRBV29-1 | SVERGRTGGTKRNQPQH
NA | 13 | TRBV5-1 | ASSLNSLTYNEQF
NA | 13 | TRBV13 | ASSPLMGFQETQY
NA | 10 | TRBV2 | ASREQGYEQY
NA | 12 | TRBV7-9 | ASSFGQLQETQY
NA | 12 | TRBV12-3/TRBV12-4 | ASSPLLNTGELF
NA | 15 | TRBV5-1 | ASSGTFGSVLDYGYT
NA | 9 | TRBV7-9 | ASSATGELF
NA | 13 | TRBV3-1 | ASSPGTGPSYEQY
NA | 15 | TRBV20-1 | SARQAFLILPQNIQY
NA | 14 | TRBV13 | ASSPNPGQDVQTQY
NA | 11 | TRBV6-2/TRBV6-3 | ATRLDATSEQF
NA | 13 | TRBV3-1 | ASSQEASWGNEQF
NA | 13 | TRBV19 | ASSIDQNSPGELF
once | 12 | TRBV28 | ASSSGQTRYTQY
NA | 13 | TRBV29-1 | SVETGLAGGYEQF
NA | 13 | TRBV7-8 | ASSGRVGMNTEAF
NA | 17 | TRBV14 | ASSQDFTGSRIGNEKLF
NA | 12 | TRBV30 | AWSVGTGGDEQF
NA | 7 | TRBV28 | ALNTEAF
NA | 12 | TRBV5-1 | ASRETGSDSPLH
NA | 14 | TRBV6-5 | ASSYGPRASSTEAF
NA | 11 | TRBV29-1 | SVDQTGNGEQY
NA | 10 | TRBV29-1 | SVVYSGYEQY
NA | 13 | TRBV9 | ASSVDGGSSVGYT
once | 13 | TRBV9 | ASSVGGSGNNEQF
NA | 12 | TRBV28 | ASSQGTGANVLT